The 30 T cell receptor beta chains in this list originate from one sample, sequenced in a study of shared clonotypes between healthy human individuals. Assay: immunoSEQ multiplex PCR; the TCRdb copy retains only in-frame clones and omits some. The table has roughly 2.4 million clones, about 94% seen once. The sample comprised naive CD4+ T cells sorted from blood. Subset: CD45RA+ positively selected. The receptors come from a man younger than 30 in good health.

The chain carries TRBV18 and TRBJ1-3; maybe TRBD1 (6 bases). V lost 2 bases and J 3 bases, leaving 20 bases between the germline ends. The CDR3 is made up of 18 amino acids. The germline V gene encodes CDR1 KGHSH and CDR2 LQKENI. The CDR3 bases are TGTGCCAGCTCACCAACTACCCCCGGGACAACCGATGGAAACACCATATATTTT. Encoded protein: CASSPTTPGTTDGNTIYF.

The genes are TRBV19 and TRBJ1-1, with D tentatively TRBD1 (5 bases). The CDR3 is made up of 14 amino acids. Per the germline V gene, CDR1 is LNHDA and CDR2 is SQIVND (reference sequence). The V and J ends lost 1 base and 10 bases respectively, with 16 bases between them. The chain's CDR3 is CASSIGQRGGPAFF. The CDR3 DNA is TGTGCCAGTAGTATAGGACAGAGGGGCGGTCCAGCTTTCTTT.

The chain joins TRBV5-4 to TRBJ2-3, with TRBD2 matching over 12 bases. The CDR3 is 19 residues long. Germline V CDR1 and CDR2: SGHNT, YYREEE (reference sequence). The V gene end was trimmed by 0 bases and the J gene end by 1 base; junction bases not matched to a gene: 9. The CDR3 protein is CASSLGWLAGGPGTDTQYF. The CDR3 DNA follows: TGTGCCAGCAGCTTGGGGTGGCTAGCGGGAGGGCCCGGCACAGATACGCAGTATTTT.

The J gene is TRBJ1-6, the V gene TRBV19, with D unclear. The CDR3 contains 14 residues. Between the trimmed V and J ends, which lost 6 bases and 4 bases, there was a span of 10 bases. Germline CDR1 and CDR2: LNHDA and SQIVND (reference sequence). CDR3 in DNA: TGTGCCAGTAGCTTGACTGCGTATAATTCACCCCTCCACTTT. It codes for CASSLTAYNSPLHF.

The V call is TRBV2, the J call TRBJ2-3; 10 bases are shared with TRBD2. Germline V CDR1 and CDR2: SNHLY, FYNNEI. The CDR3 runs 16 residues. The V gene end was trimmed by 6 bases and the J gene end by 4 bases; junction bases not matched to a gene: 10. CDR3 in amino acids: CASRREREGLADTQYF. The CDR3, as DNA: TGTGCCAGCAGAAGGGAGCGGGAGGGGTTGGCAGATACGCAGTATTTT.

The V gene is TRBV6-1, the J gene TRBJ2-2, with TRBD1 identical over 8 bases. The V and J ends lost 5 bases and 2 bases, in that order; junction bases with no gene match: 4. CDR3 size: 15 residues. Germline V gene sequence: CDR1 MNHNS, CDR2 SASEGT. The CDR3 is CASSIDRGNTGELFF. CDR3 DNA: TGTGCCAGCAGTATAGACAGGGGTAACACCGGGGAGCTGTTTTTT.

The V gene is TRBV19, the J gene TRBJ2-2, with D possibly TRBD2 on 6 matching bases. V was pared by 5 bases and J by 0 bases, with 10 bases between. This CDR3 is built from 15 residues. The germline CDR1 and CDR2 sequences are LNHDA and SQIVND (reference sequence). CDR3 region: CASSWRASNTGELFF. The CDR3 DNA is TGTGCCAGTAGTTGGAGGGCCTCGAACACCGGGGAGCTGTTTTTT.

The rearrangement links TRBV6-5 to TRBJ1-1; possible D gene TRBD1, 5 bases. Germline V gene lookup returns CDR1 MNHEY and CDR2 SVGAGI. The CDR3 totals 14 residues. V was pared by 6 bases and J by 6 bases, with 17 bases between. The CDR3 sequence is CASRPGRGKSEAFF. The CDR3 DNA reads TGTGCCAGCAGACCCGGGAGGGGTAAGTCTGAAGCTTTCTTT.

In DNA form, the CDR3 reads TGTGCCAGCAGTCTGGCGACTTTCAAGGCCAATGAGCAGTTCTTC. Translated, it gives CASSLATFKANEQFF. The J gene is TRBJ2-1, the V gene TRBV27; no reliable D call. V was cut by 5 bases and J by 6 bases, with 17 bases left in between. The CDR3 length is 15 residues. The germline V gene has CDR1 MNHEY and CDR2 SMNVEV (reference sequence).

The CDR3 spells CASSLSTGRNTEAFF. The CDR3 bases are TGTGCCAGTAGTCTTAGTACAGGGCGGAACACTGAAGCTTTCTTT. This chain joins TRBV19 and TRBJ1-1, with D possibly TRBD1 on 6 matching bases. This CDR3 spans 15 amino acids. Germline V CDR1 and CDR2: LNHDA, SQIVND (reference sequence). Trimming shortened V by 5 bases and J by 1 base, and 14 bases separated the two germline ends.

The chain is built from TRBV15 and TRBJ2-7; D uncertain. Trimming removed 0 bases at V and 5 bases at J, with 8 bases between. CDR3 length: 13 residues. CDR1 is LNHNV, CDR2 YYDKDF, per germline (reference sequence). CDR3 nucleotide sequence: TGTGCCACCAGCAGAGATATTAACGACGAGCAGTACTTC. This sequence encodes CATSRDINDEQYF.

The chain links TRBV6-1 to TRBJ1-4; perhaps TRBD1 as D (5 bases). V lost 7 bases, J lost 1 base, and 10 bases lay in between. This CDR3 has 14 amino acids. Germline V gene sequence: CDR1 MNHNS, CDR2 SASEGT. The CDR3 nucleotides read TGTGCCAGCACTCTAGACAGAACTAATGAAAAACTGTTTTTT. Translation gives CASTLDRTNEKLFF.

The chain has TRBV6-1 and TRBJ1-1; D is undetermined. This CDR3 spans 13 amino acids. With 4 bases removed from V and 1 base from J, the gap between germline ends came to 7 bases. CDR1 is MNHNS, CDR2 SASEGT, per germline. This CDR3 reads CASSVWENTEAFF. The CDR3, as DNA: TGTGCCAGCAGTGTTTGGGAGAACACTGAAGCTTTCTTT.

The V gene is TRBV6-5, the J gene TRBJ2-7; 12 positions agree with TRBD2. This CDR3 has 16 residues. Germline assignment: CDR1 MNHEY and CDR2 SVGAGI. Trimming at V came to 4 bases and at J to 6 bases, leaving 10 bases not matched to a gene. CDR3 coding DNA: TGTGCCAGCAGTTCGACTAGCGGGGGCCGTCGGGGCGAGCAGTACTTC. Its translation: CASSSTSGGRRGEQYF.

This chain links TRBV5-1 with TRBJ2-5; no firm D call. The CDR3 sequence is 13 residues long. The germline V gene encodes CDR1 SGHRS and CDR2 YFSETQ. V lost 1 base and J lost 5, with 9 bases in between. The CDR3 reads CASSLFRAETQYF. The CDR3 bases are TGCGCCAGCAGCTTGTTTAGGGCGGAGACCCAGTACTTC.

This rearrangement joins TRBV6-6 to TRBJ1-1, with D hard to call. Germline V gives CDR1 MNHNY, CDR2 SVGAGI (reference sequence). The CDR3 is 13 amino acids. Trimming took off 5 bases at V and 5 bases at J, with 12 bases between the two ends. Written as DNA, the CDR3 is TGTGCCAGCAGTCTATTGGATGGTACTGAAGCTTTCTTT. As protein: CASSLLDGTEAFF.

This chain links TRBV2 with TRBJ1-4, with TRBD1 identical over 8 bases. Trimming cost V 5 bases and J 8 bases; bases outside gene matches: 7. This CDR3 has 14 residues. Per the germline V gene, CDR1 is SNHLY and CDR2 is FYNNEI. The CDR3 DNA is TGTGCCAGCAGTACCGGACAGGGTTGGGAAAAACTGTTTTTT. Protein: CASSTGQGWEKLFF.

The genes are TRBV2 and TRBJ2-3; D perhaps matches TRBD2 (5 bases). CDR3 length: 15 residues. Trimming shortened V by 3 bases and J by 0 bases, and 10 bases separated the two germline ends. Germline-derived CDR1 and CDR2 are SNHLY and FYNNEI. CDR3 protein: CASSDRGPSTDTQYF. The CDR3, as DNA: TGTGCCAGCAGTGACAGAGGGCCTAGCACAGATACGCAGTATTTT.

The J gene is TRBJ1-5, the V gene TRBV5-5; TRBD1 matches at 7 bases. V dropped 3 bases and J dropped 5; count of bases not matched to a gene: 2. The CDR3 sequence is 13 residues long. CDR1 is SGHKS and CDR2 is YYEKEE in the germline V gene (reference sequence). The CDR3 is CASSWTGDQPQHF. For the CDR3, the DNA is TGTGCCAGCAGCTGGACAGGAGATCAGCCCCAGCATTTT.

DNA for the CDR3: TGTGCCAGCAGCTTTGGTGGGGGAGGAAGGGTCTACGAGCAGTACTTC. It is translated as CASSFGGGGRVYEQYF. V gene TRBV5-4 combines with J gene TRBJ2-7; a possible D gene is TRBD2 (6 bases). With 2 bases removed from V and 3 bases from J, the gap between germline ends came to 18 bases. From germline, CDR1 is SGHNT and CDR2 YYREEE (reference sequence). The CDR3 has 16 residues. Variable domain in full (rest from reference TRBV5-4 and TRBJ2-7): ETGVTQSPTHLIKTRGQQVTLRCSSQSGHNTVSWYQQALGQGPQFIFQYYREEENGRGNFPPRFSGLQFPNYSSELNVNALELDDSALYLCASSFGGGGRVYEQYFGPGTRLTVT.

The chain combines TRBV30 with TRBJ2-3, with D perhaps matching TRBD2 (5 bases). The V gene lost 2 bases and the J gene lost 4 bases, with 7 bases spanning the gap. The CDR3 is 12 amino acids. Germline V lookup: CDR1 GTSNPN, CDR2 SVGIG (reference sequence). CDR3 amino acids: CAWSSGSDTQYF. As DNA, the CDR3 is TGTGCCTGGAGTAGCGGATCAGATACGCAGTATTTT.

The V gene is TRBV7-9, the J gene TRBJ2-3, with TRBD2 matching 7 bases. Germline trimming cut 7 bases from V and 1 base from J; bases unmatched to any gene: 8. CDR1 is SEHNR and CDR2 is FQNEAQ in the germline V gene (reference sequence). CDR3 length: 15 amino acids. The CDR3 loop is CASTSISGGTDTQYF. CDR3 nucleotide sequence: TGTGCCAGCACCTCAATCAGCGGGGGCACAGATACGCAGTATTTT.

As for this clone: The identical CDR3 is also encoded by other nucleotide sequences in the sample. This sequence joins TRBV5-1 and TRBJ2-5; D is unclear. Germline V gives CDR1 SGHRS, CDR2 YFSETQ. Trimming pared 0 bases from V and 4 bases from J, leaving 7 bases between. This CDR3 has 13 amino acids. CDR3 DNA sequence: TGCGCCAGCAGCTTGGCAGTAGGAGAGACCCAGTACTTC. This codes for CASSLAVGETQYF. Looking up the rest from reference TRBV5-1 and TRBJ2-5 gives the full variable domain: KAGVTQTPRYLIKTRGQQVTLSCSPISGHRSVSWYQQTPGQGLQFLFEYFSETQRNKGNFPGRFSGRQFSNSRSEMNVSTLELGDSALYLCASSLAVGETQYFGPGTRLLVL.

The chain combines TRBV5-1 with TRBJ1-3, with D possibly TRBD1 on 5 matching bases. Germline V gene data show CDR1 as SGHRS and CDR2 as YFSETQ. The CDR3 runs 15 residues. V shed 2 bases and J shed 4 bases, with 13 bases lying between them. The CDR3 nucleotides are TGCGCCAGCAGCTTCGGTCAGGGTCAGGGAAACACCATATATTTT. Translation gives CASSFGQGQGNTIYF.

The chain carries TRBV28 and TRBJ2-7; a possible D gene is TRBD1 (6 bases). Deletions cut 5 bases from V and 2 bases from J, with 13 bases between. The germline V gene encodes CDR1 MDHEN and CDR2 SYDVKM. This CDR3 has 14 amino acids. CDR3 DNA: TGTGCCAGCAGTGTACAGGGTCGCGCCTACGAGCAGTACTTC. Its translation: CASSVQGRAYEQYF.

This chain links TRBV9 with TRBJ2-7; 8 bases line up with TRBD2. J gave up 4 bases and V 0 bases, and 6 bases lay outside the gene matches. The germline V gene has CDR1 SGDLS and CDR2 YYNGEE. The CDR3 totals 15 residues. CDR3 DNA: TGTGCCAGCAGCGTAGGGTGGAGCGGGAGTTACGAGCAGTACTTC. It encodes CASSVGWSGSYEQYF.

This chain connects TRBV19 to TRBJ2-2; D is uncertain. The CDR3 totals 13 residues. The germline V gene has CDR1 LNHDA and CDR2 SQIVND (reference sequence). Trimming shortened V by 1 base and J by 11 bases, and 11 bases separated the two germline ends. The CDR3: CASSIAWAGELFF. CDR3 nucleotide sequence: TGTGCCAGTAGTATAGCCTGGGCAGGAGAGCTGTTTTTT.

A single count supports this clone. The chain uses TRBV19 and TRBJ1-1; a weak D match, TRBD1 (6 bases). V was trimmed by 4 bases and J by 2 bases, leaving 11 bases between them. This CDR3 has 14 residues. CDR1 and CDR2 (germline): LNHDA, SQIVND (reference sequence). The CDR3 nucleotides read TGTGCCAGTAGTAGTGACAGGATCAACACTGAAGCTTTCTTT. It specifies CASSSDRINTEAFF.

J is TRBJ1-2 and V is TRBV4-3; D remains unclear. CDR1 is LGHNA and CDR2 is YSLEER in the germline V gene. This CDR3 is built from 17 residues. V was clipped by 0 bases and J by 6 bases, with 20 bases between them. This CDR3 is CASSQDVMGGLTNGYTF. CDR3 bases: TGCGCCAGCAGCCAAGATGTTATGGGAGGCCTGACTAATGGCTACACCTTC.

The chain carries TRBV5-4 and TRBJ2-7; possible D gene TRBD1, 6 bases. Per germline, CDR1 SGHNT and CDR2 YYREEE (reference sequence). This CDR3 spans 14 amino acids. V gave up 3 bases and J gave up 3 bases, with 13 bases separating them. CDR3 loop: CASSSKDSFYEQYF. CDR3 nucleotides: TGTGCCAGCAGCTCGAAGGACAGTTTCTACGAGCAGTACTTC.